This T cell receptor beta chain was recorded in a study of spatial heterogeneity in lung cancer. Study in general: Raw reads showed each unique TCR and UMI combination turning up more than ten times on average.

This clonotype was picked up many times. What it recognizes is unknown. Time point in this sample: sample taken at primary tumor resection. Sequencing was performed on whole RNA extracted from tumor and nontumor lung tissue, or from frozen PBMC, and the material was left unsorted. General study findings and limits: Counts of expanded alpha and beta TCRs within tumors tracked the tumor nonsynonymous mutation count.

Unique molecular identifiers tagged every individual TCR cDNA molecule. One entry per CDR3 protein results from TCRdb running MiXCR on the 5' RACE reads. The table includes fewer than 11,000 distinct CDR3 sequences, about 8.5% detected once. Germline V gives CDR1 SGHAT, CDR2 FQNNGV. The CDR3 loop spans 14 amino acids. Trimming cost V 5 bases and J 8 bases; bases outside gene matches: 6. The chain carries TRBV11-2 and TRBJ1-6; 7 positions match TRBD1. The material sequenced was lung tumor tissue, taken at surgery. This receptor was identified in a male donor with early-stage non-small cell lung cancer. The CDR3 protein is CASSLTGKDSPLHF. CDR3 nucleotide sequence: TGTGCCAGCAGCCTGACAGGGAAGGATTCACCCCTCCACTTT.